This T cell receptor beta chain was recovered during a study of cytomegalovirus exposure and HLA in healthy donors. The PCR ran on 60 Vbeta and 13 Jbeta primers. TCRdb's table, derived via immunoSEQ multiplex PCR, lists solely in-frame clones and lacks some. The sample has about 140,000 clones; about 80% are singletons. Germline lookup yields CDR1 MNHNS and CDR2 SASEGT. Trimming cost V 5 bases and J 4 bases, with 11 bases left between them. CDR3 size: 14 residues. This clonotype was obtained from a woman aged 40 to 50 in good health and CMV-seronegative. The sequenced sample consisted of PBMCs. The rearrangement joins TRBV6-1 to TRBJ2-2; D is possibly TRBD1 (6 bases). This CDR3 is CASSILTGTGELFF. CDR3 in DNA: TGTGCCAGCAGTATCCTGACAGGCACCGGGGAGCTGTTTTTT.